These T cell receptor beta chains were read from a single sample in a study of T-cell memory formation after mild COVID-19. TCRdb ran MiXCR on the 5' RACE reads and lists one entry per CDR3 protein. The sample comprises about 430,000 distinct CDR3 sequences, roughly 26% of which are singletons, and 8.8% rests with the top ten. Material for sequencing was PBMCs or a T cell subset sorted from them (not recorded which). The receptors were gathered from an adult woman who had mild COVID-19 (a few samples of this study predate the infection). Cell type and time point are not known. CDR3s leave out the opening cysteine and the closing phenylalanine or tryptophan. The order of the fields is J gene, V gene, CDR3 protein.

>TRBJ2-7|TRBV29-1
SVEVGGSYEQY
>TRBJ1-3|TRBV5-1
ASSFENPGNTIY
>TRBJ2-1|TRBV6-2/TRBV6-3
ASGIGTSGGQEQF
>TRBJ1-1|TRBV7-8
ASSSRPLGTEAF
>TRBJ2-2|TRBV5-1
ASSSLGGSNTGELF
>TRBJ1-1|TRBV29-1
SVVTLNTEAF
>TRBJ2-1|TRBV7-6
ASSFSGLTYNEQF
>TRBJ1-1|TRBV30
ACLDGLNTEAF
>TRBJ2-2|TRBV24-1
ATSDSRRPAGELF
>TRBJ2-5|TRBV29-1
SVEGQGRGQTQY
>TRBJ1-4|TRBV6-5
ASSYSGGNEKLF
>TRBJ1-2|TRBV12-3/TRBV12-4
ASSPWGGGQGRGYT
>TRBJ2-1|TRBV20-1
SARDRAASYNEQF
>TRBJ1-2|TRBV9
ASSFSAGIYGYT
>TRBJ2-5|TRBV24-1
ATSDQGRSQETQY
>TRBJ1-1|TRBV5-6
ASSLAFTEAF
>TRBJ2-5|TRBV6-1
ASSEGPGTQY
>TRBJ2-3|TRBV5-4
ASSWTGGLDTQY
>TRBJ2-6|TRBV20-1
SAPDLSSGANVLT
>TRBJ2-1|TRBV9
ASSKGHYNEQF
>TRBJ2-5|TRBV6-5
ASSVSGQETQY
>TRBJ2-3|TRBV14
ASSQDRPGLVTDTQY
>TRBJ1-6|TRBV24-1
ATSDFWGFNAYNSPLH
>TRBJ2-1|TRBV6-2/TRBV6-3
ASTYGRTSGGYNEQF
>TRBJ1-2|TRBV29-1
SVGQGPSYGYT
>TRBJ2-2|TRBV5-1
ASSLKAGSRTGELF
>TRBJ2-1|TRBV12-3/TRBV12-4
ASSLGWLALV
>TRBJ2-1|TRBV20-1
SARSDIRNEQF
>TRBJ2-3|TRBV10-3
AISAETSTDTQY
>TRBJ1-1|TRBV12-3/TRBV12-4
ASSPRVQMNTEAF
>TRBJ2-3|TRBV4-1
ASSQGGWRTDTQY
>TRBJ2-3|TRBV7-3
ASSSPGGGADTQY
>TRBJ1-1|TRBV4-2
ASSQGGGHTEAF
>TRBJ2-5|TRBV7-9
ASSHPGTSGSRQETQY
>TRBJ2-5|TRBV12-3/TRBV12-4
ASSFSSAGETQY
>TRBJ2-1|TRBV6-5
ASGEYRNEQF
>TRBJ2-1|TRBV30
AWSRLVNEQF
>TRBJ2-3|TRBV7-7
ASSDTSDTQY
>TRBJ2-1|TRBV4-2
ASSEKSPGLAGLNEQF
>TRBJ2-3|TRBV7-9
ASSLATTDTQY
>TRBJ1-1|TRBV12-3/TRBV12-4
ASTKVGQGKNSEAF
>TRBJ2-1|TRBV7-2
ASSLQGGTYNEQF
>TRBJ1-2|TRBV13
ASSPTGGRYGYT
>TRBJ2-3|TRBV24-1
ATSDEGETDTQY
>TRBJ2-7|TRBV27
ASSRIGTRRGEQY
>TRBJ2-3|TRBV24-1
ATSDPGGDRTDTQY
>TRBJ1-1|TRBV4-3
ASSQGRTSGVREAF
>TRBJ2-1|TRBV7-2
ASSLARTAGRDEQF
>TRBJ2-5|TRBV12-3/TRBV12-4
ASVAIAGGSETQY
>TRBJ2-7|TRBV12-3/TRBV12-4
ASRGTGRTYEQY
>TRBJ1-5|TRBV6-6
ATHPRGRSDQPQH
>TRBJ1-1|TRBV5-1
ASARQGENTEAF
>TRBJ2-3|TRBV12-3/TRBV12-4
ASHTLGPRNTQY
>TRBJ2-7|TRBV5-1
ASSLGLGSLYEQY
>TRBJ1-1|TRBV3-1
ASSQTGGRSEAF
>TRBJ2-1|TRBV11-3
ASSPPSGQILYNEQF
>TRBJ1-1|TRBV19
ASSHRQVRFTEAF
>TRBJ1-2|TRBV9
ASSVAQDSRYGYT
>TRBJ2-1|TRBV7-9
ASSLTGYNEQF
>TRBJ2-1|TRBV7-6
ASSPLAGVFEQF